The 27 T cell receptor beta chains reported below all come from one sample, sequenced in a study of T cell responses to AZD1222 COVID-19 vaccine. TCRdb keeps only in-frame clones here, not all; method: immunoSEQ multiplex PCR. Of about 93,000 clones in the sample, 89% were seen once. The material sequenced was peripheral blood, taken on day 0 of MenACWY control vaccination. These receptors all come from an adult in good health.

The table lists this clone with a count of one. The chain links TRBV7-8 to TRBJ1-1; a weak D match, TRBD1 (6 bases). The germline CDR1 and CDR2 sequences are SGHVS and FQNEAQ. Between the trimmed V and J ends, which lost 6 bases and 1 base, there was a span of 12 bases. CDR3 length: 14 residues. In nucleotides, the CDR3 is TGTGCCAGCAGTTACGGACAGACGAACACTGAAGCTTTCTTT. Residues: CASSYGQTNTEAFF.

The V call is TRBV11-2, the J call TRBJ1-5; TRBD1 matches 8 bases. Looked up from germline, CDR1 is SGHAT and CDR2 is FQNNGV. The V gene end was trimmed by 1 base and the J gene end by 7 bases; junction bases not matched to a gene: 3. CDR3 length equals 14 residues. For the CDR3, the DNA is TGTGCCAGCAGCTTAGGGGCAGGGGGCCAGCCCCAGCATTTT. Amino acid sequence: CASSLGAGGQPQHF. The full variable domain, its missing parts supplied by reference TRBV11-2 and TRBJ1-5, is EAGVAQSPRYKIIEKRQSVAFWCNPISGHATLYWYQQILGQGPKLLIQFQNNGVVDDSQLPKDRFSAERLKGVDSTLKIQPAKLEDSAVYLCASSLGAGGQPQHFGDGTRLSIL.

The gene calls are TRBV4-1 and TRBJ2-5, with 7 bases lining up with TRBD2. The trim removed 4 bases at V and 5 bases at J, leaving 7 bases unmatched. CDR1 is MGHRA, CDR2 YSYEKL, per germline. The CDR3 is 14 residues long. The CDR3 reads CASSPPGGTETQYF. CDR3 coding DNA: TGCGCCAGCAGCCCCCCCGGGGGGACTGAGACCCAGTACTTC.

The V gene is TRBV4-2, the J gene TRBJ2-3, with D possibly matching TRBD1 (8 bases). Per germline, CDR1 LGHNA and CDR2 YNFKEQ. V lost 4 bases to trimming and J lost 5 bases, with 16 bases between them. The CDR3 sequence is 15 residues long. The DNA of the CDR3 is TGTGCCAGCAGCCGACAGGGGAGGGAAGAAGATACGCAGTATTTT. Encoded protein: CASSRQGREEDTQYF.

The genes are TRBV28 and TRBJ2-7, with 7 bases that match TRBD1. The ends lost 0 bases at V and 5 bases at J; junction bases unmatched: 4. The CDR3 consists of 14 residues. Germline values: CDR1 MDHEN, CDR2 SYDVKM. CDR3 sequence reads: CASSLWQGDHEQYF. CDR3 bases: TGTGCCAGCAGTTTATGGCAGGGGGACCACGAGCAGTACTTC.

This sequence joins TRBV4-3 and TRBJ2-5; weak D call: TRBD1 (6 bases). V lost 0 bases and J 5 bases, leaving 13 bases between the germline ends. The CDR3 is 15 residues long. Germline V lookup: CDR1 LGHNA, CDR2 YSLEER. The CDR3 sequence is CASSQDTGGRETQYF. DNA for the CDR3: TGCGCCAGCAGCCAAGATACTGGGGGCAGGGAGACCCAGTACTTC.

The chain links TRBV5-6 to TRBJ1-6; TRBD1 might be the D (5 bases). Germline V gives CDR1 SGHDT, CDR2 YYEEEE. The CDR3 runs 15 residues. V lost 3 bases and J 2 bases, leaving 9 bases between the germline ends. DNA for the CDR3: TGTGCCAGCAGCTCAGGGAGTCCCTATAATTCACCCCTCCACTTT. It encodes CASSSGSPYNSPLHF.

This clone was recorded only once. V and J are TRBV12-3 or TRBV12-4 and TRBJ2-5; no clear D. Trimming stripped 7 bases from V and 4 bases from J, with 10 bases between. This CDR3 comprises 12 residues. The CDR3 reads CASTTGLETQYF. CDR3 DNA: TGTGCCAGCACGACGGGTTTAGAGACCCAGTACTTC.

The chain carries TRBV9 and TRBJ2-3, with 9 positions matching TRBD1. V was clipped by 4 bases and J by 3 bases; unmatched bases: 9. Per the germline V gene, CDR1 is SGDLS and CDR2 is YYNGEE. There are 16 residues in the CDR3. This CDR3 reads CASSQSATGGTDTQYF. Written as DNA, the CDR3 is TGTGCCAGCAGCCAATCCGCGACAGGGGGGACAGATACGCAGTATTTT.

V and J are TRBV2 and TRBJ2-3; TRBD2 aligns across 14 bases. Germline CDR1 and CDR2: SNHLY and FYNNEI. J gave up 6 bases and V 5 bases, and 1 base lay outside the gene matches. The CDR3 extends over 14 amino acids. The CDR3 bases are TGTGCCAGCAGTTGGACTAGCGGGGGGGATACGCAGTATTTT. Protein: CASSWTSGGDTQYF. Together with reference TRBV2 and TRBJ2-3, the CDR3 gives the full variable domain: EPEVTQTPSHQVTQMGQEVILRCVPISNHLYFYWYRQILGQKVEFLVSFYNNEISEKSEIFDDQFSVERPDGSNFTLKIRSTKLEDSAMYFCASSWTSGGDTQYFGPGTRLTVL.

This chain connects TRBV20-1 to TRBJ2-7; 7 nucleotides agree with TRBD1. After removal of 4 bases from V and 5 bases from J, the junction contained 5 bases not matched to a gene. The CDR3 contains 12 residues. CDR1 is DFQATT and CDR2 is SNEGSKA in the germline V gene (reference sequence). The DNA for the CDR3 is TGCAGTGCTAATGAGGGGGCTGACGAGCAGTACTTC. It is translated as CSANEGADEQYF.

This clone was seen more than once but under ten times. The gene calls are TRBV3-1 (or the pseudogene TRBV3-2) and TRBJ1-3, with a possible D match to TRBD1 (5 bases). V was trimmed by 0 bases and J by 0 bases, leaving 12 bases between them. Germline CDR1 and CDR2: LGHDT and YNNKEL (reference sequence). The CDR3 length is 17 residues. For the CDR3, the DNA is TGTGCCAGCAGCCAAGACCAGGACACTTACTCTGGAAACACCATATATTTT. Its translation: CASSQDQDTYSGNTIYF.

The CDR3 coding sequence is TGTGCCAGCAGCGTCGACAGTAACTATGGCTACACCTTC. As protein: CASSVDSNYGYTF. V is TRBV9 and J is TRBJ1-2; TRBD1 is a possible D gene (5 bases). This CDR3 spans 13 amino acids. The V end was cut by 2 bases, the J end by 1 base, with 6 bases between. CDR1 SGDLS and CDR2 YYNGEE come from the germline V gene. The full variable domain, in which reference TRBV9 and TRBJ1-2 provide the parts outside the CDR3, is DSGVTQTPKHLITATGQRVTLRCSPRSGDLSVYWYQQSLDQGLQFLIQYYNGEERAKGNILERFSAQQFPDLHSELNLSSLELGDSALYFCASSVDSNYGYTFGSGTRLTVV.

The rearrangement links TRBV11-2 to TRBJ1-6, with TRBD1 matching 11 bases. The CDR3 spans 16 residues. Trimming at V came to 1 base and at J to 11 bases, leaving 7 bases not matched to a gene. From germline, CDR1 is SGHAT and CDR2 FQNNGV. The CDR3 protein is CASSLAGTGGWTPLHF. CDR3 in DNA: TGTGCCAGCAGCTTAGCTGGGACAGGGGGTTGGACACCCCTCCACTTT.

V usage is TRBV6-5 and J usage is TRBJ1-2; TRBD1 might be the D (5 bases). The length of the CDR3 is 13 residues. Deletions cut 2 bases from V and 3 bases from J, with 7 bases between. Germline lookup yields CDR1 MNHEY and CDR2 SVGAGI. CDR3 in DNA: TGTGCCAGCAGTTACGGCAGGGACTATGGCTACACCTTC. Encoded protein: CASSYGRDYGYTF.

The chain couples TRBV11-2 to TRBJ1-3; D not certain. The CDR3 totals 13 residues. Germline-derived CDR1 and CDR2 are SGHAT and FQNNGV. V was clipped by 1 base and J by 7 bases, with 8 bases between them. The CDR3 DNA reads TGTGCCAGCAGCTTAGCTCAAGAGAACACCATATATTTT. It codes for CASSLAQENTIYF.

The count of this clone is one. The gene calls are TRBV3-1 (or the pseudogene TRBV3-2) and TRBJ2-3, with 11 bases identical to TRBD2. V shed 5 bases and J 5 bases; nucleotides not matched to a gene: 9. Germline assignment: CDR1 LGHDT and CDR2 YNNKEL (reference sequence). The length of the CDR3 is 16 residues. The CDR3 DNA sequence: TGTGCCAGCAGCGTAACTAGCGGGGGAGGAAGAGATACGCAGTATTTT. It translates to CASSVTSGGGRDTQYF.

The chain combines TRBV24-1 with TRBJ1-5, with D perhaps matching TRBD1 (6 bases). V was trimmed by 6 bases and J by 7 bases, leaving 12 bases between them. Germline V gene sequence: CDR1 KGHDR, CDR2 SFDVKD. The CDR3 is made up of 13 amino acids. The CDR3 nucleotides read TGTGCCACCAGTAGCGGGGGCGAACAGCCCCAGCATTTT. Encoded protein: CATSSGGEQPQHF.

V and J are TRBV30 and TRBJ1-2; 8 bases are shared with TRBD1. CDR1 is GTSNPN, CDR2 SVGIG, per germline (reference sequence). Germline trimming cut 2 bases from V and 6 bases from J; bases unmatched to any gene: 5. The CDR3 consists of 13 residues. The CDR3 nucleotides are TGTGCCTGGAGTACACAGGGGGGGGATGGCTACACCTTC. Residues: CAWSTQGGDGYTF.

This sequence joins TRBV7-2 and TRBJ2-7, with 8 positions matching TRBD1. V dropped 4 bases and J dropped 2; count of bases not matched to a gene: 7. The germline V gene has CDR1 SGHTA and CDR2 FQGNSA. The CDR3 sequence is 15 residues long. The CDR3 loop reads CASSSTGTGPYEQYF. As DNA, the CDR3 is TGTGCCAGCAGCTCTACCGGGACAGGACCCTACGAGCAGTACTTC.

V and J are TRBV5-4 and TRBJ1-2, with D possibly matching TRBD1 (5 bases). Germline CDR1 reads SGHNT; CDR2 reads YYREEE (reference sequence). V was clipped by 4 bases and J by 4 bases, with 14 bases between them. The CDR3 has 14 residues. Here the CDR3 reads CASSPGGTSYGYTF. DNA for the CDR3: TGTGCCAGCAGCCCGGGGGGTACTAGCTATGGCTACACCTTC.

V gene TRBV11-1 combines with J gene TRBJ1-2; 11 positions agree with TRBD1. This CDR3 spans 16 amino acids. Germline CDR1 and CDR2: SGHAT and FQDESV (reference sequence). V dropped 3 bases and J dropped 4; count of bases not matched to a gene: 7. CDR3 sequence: CASSLDRGQVGYGYTF. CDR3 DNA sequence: TGTGCCAGCAGCTTGGACAGGGGGCAAGTGGGCTATGGCTACACCTTC.

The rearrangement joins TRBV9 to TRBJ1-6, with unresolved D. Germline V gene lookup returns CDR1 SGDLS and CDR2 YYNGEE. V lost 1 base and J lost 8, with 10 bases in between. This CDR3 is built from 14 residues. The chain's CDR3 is CASSVNEGHSPLHF. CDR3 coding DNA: TGTGCCAGCAGCGTAAATGAGGGCCATTCACCCCTCCACTTT.

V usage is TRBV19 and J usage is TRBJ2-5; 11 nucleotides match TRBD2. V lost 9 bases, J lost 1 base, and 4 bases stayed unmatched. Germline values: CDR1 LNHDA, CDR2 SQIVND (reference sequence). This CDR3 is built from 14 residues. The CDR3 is CASRTSGGQETQYF. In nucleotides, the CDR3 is TGTGCCAGCAGAACTAGCGGGGGCCAAGAGACCCAGTACTTC.

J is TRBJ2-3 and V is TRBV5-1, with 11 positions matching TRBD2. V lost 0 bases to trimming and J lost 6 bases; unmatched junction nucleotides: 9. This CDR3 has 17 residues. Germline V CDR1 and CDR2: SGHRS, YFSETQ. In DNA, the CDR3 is TGCGCCAGCAGCTTGGGCCTAGCGGGGGGCCTCCCCGATACGCAGTATTTT. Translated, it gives CASSLGLAGGLPDTQYF.

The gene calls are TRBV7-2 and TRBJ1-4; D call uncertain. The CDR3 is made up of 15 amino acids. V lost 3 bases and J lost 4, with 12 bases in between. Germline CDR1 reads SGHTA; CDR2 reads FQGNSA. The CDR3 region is CASSFFPGVNEKLFF. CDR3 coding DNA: TGTGCCAGCAGCTTCTTTCCGGGCGTTAATGAAAAACTGTTTTTT. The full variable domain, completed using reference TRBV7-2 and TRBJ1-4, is GAGVSQSPSNKVTEKGKDVELRCDPISGHTALYWYRQSLGQGLEFLIYFQGNSAPDKSGLPSDRFSAERTGGSVSTLTIQRTQQEDSAVYLCASSFFPGVNEKLFFGSGTQLSVL.

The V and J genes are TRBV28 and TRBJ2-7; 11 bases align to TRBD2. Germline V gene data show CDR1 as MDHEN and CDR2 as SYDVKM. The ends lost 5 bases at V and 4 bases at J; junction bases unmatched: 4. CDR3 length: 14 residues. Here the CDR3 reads CASSVAGGFYEQYF. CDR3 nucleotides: TGTGCCAGCAGTGTAGCGGGGGGGTTTTACGAGCAGTACTTC.